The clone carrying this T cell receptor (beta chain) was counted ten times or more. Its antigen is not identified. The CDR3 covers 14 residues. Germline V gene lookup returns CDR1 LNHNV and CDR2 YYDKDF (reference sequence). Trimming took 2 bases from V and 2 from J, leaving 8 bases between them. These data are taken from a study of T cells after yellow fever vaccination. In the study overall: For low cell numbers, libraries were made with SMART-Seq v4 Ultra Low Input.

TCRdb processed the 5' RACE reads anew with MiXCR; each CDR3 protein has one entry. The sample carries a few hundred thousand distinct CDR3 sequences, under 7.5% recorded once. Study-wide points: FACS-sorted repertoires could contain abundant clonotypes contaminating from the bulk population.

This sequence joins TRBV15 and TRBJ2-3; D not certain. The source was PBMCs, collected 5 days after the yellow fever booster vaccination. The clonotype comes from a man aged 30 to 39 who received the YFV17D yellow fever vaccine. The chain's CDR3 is CATSRNPDTDTQYF. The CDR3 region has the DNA TGTGCCACCAGCAGAAACCCCGACACAGATACGCAGTATTTT.